The rows below give T cell receptor beta chains drawn from one sample of a study of T cell repertoires in cytomegalovirus infection. From the reads, TCRdb called clonotypes with MiXCR, one entry per CDR3 protein. Of about 900,000 distinct CDR3 sequences listed, around 32% are singletons. No antigen has been assigned to these receptors. The source was cultured CD8+ T cells from PBMCs, collected from culture after CMV antigen stimulation. These receptors all stem from a human donor in good health (CMV status not recorded). Some clones in this sample may be carry-over from other donors' samples. CDR3s include the opening cysteine and the closing phenylalanine or tryptophan. The D gene is left open where the match is weak. Where a row states a size, it is once, few, many or the class of an expanded clone; other rows omit it.

TGTGCCAGCAGTTTAGGGGTTACTGGGTACACTGAAGCTTTCTTT | CASSLGVTGYTEAFF | NA | TRBJ1-1 | NA | TRBV12-3/TRBV12-4
TGTGCCAGCAGCCAGGGGATGTACACCGGGGAGCTGTTTTTT | CASSQGMYTGELFF | many | TRBJ2-2 | NA | TRBV7-8
TGTGCCAGCAGTTTATCGAGCGCAGGACGGGGCTATGGCTACACCTTC | CASSLSSAGRGYGYTF | NA | TRBJ1-2 | NA | TRBV27
TGTGCCAGCAGTTTAGCCCCGACAGTAGCTAACTATGGCTACACCTTC | CASSLAPTVANYGYTF | NA | TRBJ1-2 | NA | TRBV12-3/TRBV12-4
TGTGCCAGCAGTCCTTCTGCCTTGACAGTTCTTGGCTACACCTTC | CASSPSALTVLGYTF | NA | TRBJ1-2 | NA | TRBV27
TGTGCCAGCAGCCCACCGACGACTGGGGTTCCGGCCAAAAACATTCAGTACTTC | CASSPPTTGVPAKNIQYF | many | TRBJ2-4 | NA | TRBV7-9
TGTGCCAGCAGCACAGGACAGACCATCACAGATACGCAGTATTTT | CASSTGQTITDTQYF | many | TRBJ2-3 | NA | TRBV7-2
TGTGCCAGCAGCAAGGGGAAGGCTGAAGCTTTCTTT | CASSKGKAEAFF | NA | TRBJ1-1 | NA | TRBV7-9
TGTGCCAGCAGCCTGGGTAGGCTCGCGGGCGAGCAGTACTTC | CASSLGRLAGEQYF | NA | TRBJ2-7 | NA | TRBV5-6
TGTGCCAGCAGTTTCCCGGACTCCGGCTGGACAGATACGCAGTATTTT | CASSFPDSGWTDTQYF | NA | TRBJ2-3 | NA | TRBV12-3/TRBV12-4
TGTGCCAGTACCAGGACAGGACCCAATGAGCAGTTCTTC | CASTRTGPNEQFF | few | TRBJ2-1 | TRBD1 | TRBV19
TGTGCCATCAGTGGGGGGGACGGGGATCGGCAGACCCAGTACTTC | CAISGGDGDRQTQYF | few | TRBJ2-5 | NA | TRBV10-3
TGTGCCAGCAGCGTAGGGACAGTGGGAAACATTCAGTACTTC | CASSVGTVGNIQYF | NA | TRBJ2-4 | NA | TRBV9
TGTGCCAGCGCGGGGGAAGGTAATGAGCAGTTCTTC | CASAGEGNEQFF | NA | TRBJ2-1 | TRBD2 | TRBV19
TGCAGTGCTATGACAGGGGGAAACTACGAGCAGTACTTC | CSAMTGGNYEQYF | few | TRBJ2-7 | TRBD1 | TRBV20-1
TGTGCCAGCAGCCAAGAGTTCGCGGTAGGGAATGAGCAGTTCTTC | CASSQEFAVGNEQFF | NA | TRBJ2-1 | NA | TRBV14
TGTGCCAGCGCCCGGACAGGGTTGACAACTAATGAAAAACTGTTTTTT | CASARTGLTTNEKLFF | NA | TRBJ1-4 | TRBD1 | TRBV28
TGTGCCAGCAGCGTATTCATAAACAATGAGCAGTTCTTC | CASSVFINNEQFF | NA | TRBJ2-1 | NA | TRBV9
TGTGCCAGCCATGCACCCAGGGTGACAAACTATGGCTACACCTTC | CASHAPRVTNYGYTF | NA | TRBJ1-2 | NA | TRBV12-3/TRBV12-4
TGTGCCAGCAGTGGGGGGGCCAGTAATTCACCCCTCCACTTT | CASSGGASNSPLHF | few | TRBJ1-6 | NA | TRBV27
TGTGCCATCAGTGAGTCGGTTTCGGGTCAGAGGGACACTGAAGCTTTCTTT | CAISESVSGQRDTEAFF | NA | TRBJ1-1 | NA | TRBV10-3
TGTGCCAGCTCACCACCATTGGGTATCCCTCGGCGCAATGAGCAGTTCTTC | CASSPPLGIPRRNEQFF | NA | TRBJ2-1 | NA | TRBV18
TGTGCCAGCAGCTTGGCCATTGGGGACACAGATACGCAGTATTTT | CASSLAIGDTDTQYF | NA | TRBJ2-3 | NA | TRBV5-6
TGTGCCAGCAGTGAGAGACGGGCGAACAATGAGCAGTTCTTC | CASSERRANNEQFF | NA | TRBJ2-1 | NA | TRBV25-1
TGTGCCAGCAGTCGGGTGACTAGTACCGGGGAGCTGTTTTTT | CASSRVTSTGELFF | NA | TRBJ2-2 | NA | TRBV28
TGCAGCGCGTTCGGGAACACAGATACGCAGTATTTT | CSAFGNTDTQYF | many | TRBJ2-3 | NA | TRBV29-1
TGCAGTGCTAGAGTAGTTCAGAACACCGGGGAGCTGTTTTTT | CSARVVQNTGELFF | NA | TRBJ2-2 | NA | TRBV20-1
TGTGCCAGCAGCCTTGAAGTCAATCAGCCCCAGCATTTT | CASSLEVNQPQHF | medium-sized | TRBJ1-5 | NA | TRBV7-2
TGTACCAGCAGCGGGGGTTGGGGCAATCAGCCCCAGCATTTT | CTSSGGWGNQPQHF | NA | TRBJ1-5 | NA | TRBV7-6
TGTGCCACCAGTGATCCGGGACTAGCGGGACTAGGAAATGAGCAGTTCTTC | CATSDPGLAGLGNEQFF | few | TRBJ2-1 | TRBD2 | TRBV24-1
TGTGCCAGCAGCGCCGACAGGCGGGTCTATGGCTACACCTTC | CASSADRRVYGYTF | NA | TRBJ1-2 | NA | TRBV13
TGTGCCAGCAGTTTATTCACAGGAGCGAACACTGAAGCTTTCTTT | CASSLFTGANTEAFF | many | TRBJ1-1 | NA | TRBV27
TGTGCCAGCAGCACCACAGGGGGATGGCGAACTGAAGCTTTCTTT | CASSTTGGWRTEAFF | many | TRBJ1-1 | TRBD1 | TRBV7-2
TGTGCCAGCAGGCACAAGGTGGTTAGGTATGAAGATGAGCAGTTCTTC | CASRHKVVRYEDEQFF | few | TRBJ2-1 | NA | TRBV6-1
TGTGCTAGCAGCCGATTGCCGGGACACAAGAACACCGGGGAGCTGTTTTTT | CASSRLPGHKNTGELFF | many | TRBJ2-2 | NA | TRBV7-7
TGTGCCAGCAGCTTAACGGACATATACAATGAGCAGTTCTTC | CASSLTDIYNEQFF | NA | TRBJ2-1 | NA | TRBV7-9
TGTGCCAGCAGCTTATTAAGCCTGGGAGGGTTGAACACTGAAGCTTTCTTT | CASSLLSLGGLNTEAFF | few | TRBJ1-1 | NA | TRBV7-8
TGTGCCAGCAGCTTACCGTCAGTGGGGAGAGGGAACACTGAAGCTTTCTTT | CASSLPSVGRGNTEAFF | NA | TRBJ1-1 | NA | TRBV7-6
TGCAGCGCTCATGGGGTACAGGGCCACGAGCAGTACTTC | CSAHGVQGHEQYF | NA | TRBJ2-7 | NA | TRBV29-1
TGTGCCAGCAGTGACCAGGGGAGCTATGGCTACACCTTC | CASSDQGSYGYTF | NA | TRBJ1-2 | NA | TRBV25-1
TGTGCCAGCAGTTACTCGAAGGTCACTGAAGCTTTCTTT | CASSYSKVTEAFF | few | TRBJ1-1 | NA | TRBV6-6
TGTGCCAGCAGCTTCGATCGGCAGGAACTACAAGAGACCCAGTACTTC | CASSFDRQELQETQYF | many | TRBJ2-5 | NA | TRBV7-2
TGTGCCAGCACGGGACTAGCGGAAGAGACCCAGTACTTC | CASTGLAEETQYF | few | TRBJ2-5 | TRBD2 | TRBV6-1
TGTGCCAGAGGAAATGCAAACTATGGCTACACCTTC | CARGNANYGYTF | NA | TRBJ1-2 | NA | TRBV2
TGTGCCAGCAGTTTAATAGGGATGGGGGGTGGGGGGACCCAGTACTTC | CASSLIGMGGGGTQYF | NA | TRBJ2-5 | NA | TRBV28
TGTGCCAGCAGCGTGGCAGGGGGGGTCCACACTGAAGCTTTCTTT | CASSVAGGVHTEAFF | NA | TRBJ1-1 | TRBD1 | TRBV9
TGTGCCAGCAGACCTAGCGGGATGGGTGCAGATACGCAGTATTTT | CASRPSGMGADTQYF | many | TRBJ2-3 | TRBD2 | TRBV7-2